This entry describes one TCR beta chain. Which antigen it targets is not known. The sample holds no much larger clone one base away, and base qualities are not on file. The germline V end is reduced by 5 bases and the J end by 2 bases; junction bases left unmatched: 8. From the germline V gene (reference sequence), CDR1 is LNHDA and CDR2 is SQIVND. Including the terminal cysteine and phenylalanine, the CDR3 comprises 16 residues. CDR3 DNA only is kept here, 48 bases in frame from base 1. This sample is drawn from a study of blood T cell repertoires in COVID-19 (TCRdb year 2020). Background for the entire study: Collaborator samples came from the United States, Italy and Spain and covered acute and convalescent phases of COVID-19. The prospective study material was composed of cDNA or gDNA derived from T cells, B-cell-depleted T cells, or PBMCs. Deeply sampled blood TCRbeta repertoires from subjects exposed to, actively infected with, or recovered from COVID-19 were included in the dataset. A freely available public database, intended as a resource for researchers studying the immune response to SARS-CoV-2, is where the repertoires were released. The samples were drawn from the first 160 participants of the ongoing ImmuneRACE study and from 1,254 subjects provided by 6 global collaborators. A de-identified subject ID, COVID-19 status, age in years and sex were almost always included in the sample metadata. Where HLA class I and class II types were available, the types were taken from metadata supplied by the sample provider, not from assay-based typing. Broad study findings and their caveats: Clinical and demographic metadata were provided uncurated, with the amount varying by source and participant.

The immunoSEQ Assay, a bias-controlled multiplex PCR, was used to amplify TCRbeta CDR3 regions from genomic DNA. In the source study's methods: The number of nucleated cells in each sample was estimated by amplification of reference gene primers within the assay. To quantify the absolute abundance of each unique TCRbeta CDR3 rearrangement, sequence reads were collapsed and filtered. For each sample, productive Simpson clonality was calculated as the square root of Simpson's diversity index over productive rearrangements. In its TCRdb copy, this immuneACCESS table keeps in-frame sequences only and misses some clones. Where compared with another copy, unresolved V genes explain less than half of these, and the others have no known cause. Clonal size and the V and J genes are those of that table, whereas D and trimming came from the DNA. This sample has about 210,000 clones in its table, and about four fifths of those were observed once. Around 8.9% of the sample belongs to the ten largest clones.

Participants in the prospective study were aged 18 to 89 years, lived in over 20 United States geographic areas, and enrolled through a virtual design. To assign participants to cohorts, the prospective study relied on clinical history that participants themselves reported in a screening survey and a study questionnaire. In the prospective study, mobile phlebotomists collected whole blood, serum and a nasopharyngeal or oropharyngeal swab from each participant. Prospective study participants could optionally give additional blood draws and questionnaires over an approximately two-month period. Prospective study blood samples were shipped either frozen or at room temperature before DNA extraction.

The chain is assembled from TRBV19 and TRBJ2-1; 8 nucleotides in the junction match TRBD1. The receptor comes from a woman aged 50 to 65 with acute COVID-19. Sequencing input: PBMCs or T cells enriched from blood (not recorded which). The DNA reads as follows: TGTGCCAGTAGTGTATTAGGACAGGGACCCTACAATGAGCAGTTCTTC. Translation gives CASSVLGQGPYNEQFF.